This T cell receptor (beta chain) was sequenced during a study of blood T cell repertoires in COVID-19. Background on the study: Sites across the United States, Italy and Spain contributed samples from acute and convalescent COVID-19.

The V end was cut by 4 bases, the J end by 6 bases, with 15 bases between. Germline V gene lookup returns CDR1 SGHTA and CDR2 FQGNSA. This CDR3 comprises 15 residues. The table came from immunoSEQ multiplex PCR; TCRdb's copy has only in-frame clones and leaves some out. This table has about 180,000 clones, about 88% appearing once. The sample comprised PBMCs or T cells enriched from blood (not recorded which). The chain is built from TRBV7-2 and TRBJ2-2; no reliable D call. The TCR sequence derives from a woman younger than 30 who had recovered from COVID-19. The CDR3 is CASSSNALVAGELFF. DNA for the CDR3: TGTGCCAGCAGCTCCAACGCTCTAGTTGCCGGGGAGCTGTTTTTT.